The clone carrying this TCR beta chain occurred many times. Its antigen is not identified. Uncontrolled infection, other autoimmune disease, pregnancy or lactation barred patients from enrollment. Each diagnosis drew on symptoms, thyroxine, TRAb, thyroid ultrasound and orbital computed tomography findings. Amplified TCR beta CDR3 regions came from RNA transcripts. A first-round RT-PCR of the TCR CDR3 used the HTBI primer set. MiXCR was run by TCRdb on the multiplex PCR reads, yielding one entry per CDR3 protein. The top ten clones hold roughly 47% of a sample with under 550,000 distinct CDR3 sequences, 15% to 20% of them seen once. This sample is drawn from a study of T cells in Graves' hyperthyroidism and ophthalmopathy. The study's findings and limits: Model output signaled ophthalmopathy a median approximately six months ahead of onset. The blood repertoire included most of the expanded thyroid clonotypes above 0.001.

Per the germline V gene, CDR1 is SGHVS and CDR2 is FNYEAQ. V lost 5 bases, J lost 1 base, and 5 bases stayed unmatched. CDR3 length: 15 amino acids. The V call is TRBV7-6, the J call TRBJ2-5; 9 nucleotides line up with TRBD1. Sequencing was performed on blood. The origin of this receptor is a man aged 35-49 years with Graves' ophthalmopathy. This CDR3 reads CASSQPGQGQETQYF. In DNA, the CDR3 is TGTGCCAGCAGCCAACCGGGACAGGGCCAAGAGACCCAGTACTTC.